The 16 T cell receptor beta chains below all came from one sample that was sequenced in a study of monozygotic twins with inflammatory bowel disease. TCRdb re-called the 5' RACE reads; every CDR3 protein appears as one record, without DNA. The listing records approximately 300,000 distinct CDR3 sequences. The sample comprised blood. The receptors here all came from a human donor with ulcerative colitis or Crohn's disease, or a healthy co-twin of an affected twin (not recorded which).

The chain has TRBV20-1 and TRBJ2-1; TCRdb's D call of TRBD2 is untestable without DNA. The CDR3 length is 15 residues. Germline V gives CDR1 DFQATT, CDR2 SNEGSKA (reference sequence). The CDR3 reads CSARRLADRYNEQFF.

The chain recombines TRBV20-1 with TRBJ2-1; TCRdb's assignment of TRBD1 cannot be checked, as there is no DNA. The CDR3 covers 15 residues. From germline, CDR1 is DFQATT and CDR2 SNEGSKA (reference sequence). CDR3: CSAPDRASSYNEQFF.

The chain joins TRBV20-1 to TRBJ2-3; there is no DNA to check the TCRdb D call of TRBD2. Germline CDR1 is DFQATT and CDR2 is SNEGSKA (reference sequence). This CDR3 spans 15 amino acids. The CDR3 loop is CRPYRTSESTDTQYF.

The chain joins TRBV6-2 or TRBV6-3 to TRBJ2-7. CDR1 MNHEY and CDR2 SVGEGT come from the germline V gene. This CDR3 is built from 12 residues. CDR3 amino acids: CASSYSPFEQYF.

V and J are TRBV7-2 and TRBJ2-2; TCRdb gives TRBD1 as the D gene, but with no DNA this cannot be confirmed. Germline values: CDR1 SGHTA, CDR2 FQGNSA. This CDR3 region has 15 residues. CDR3 in amino acids: CASSSGQGPTGELFF.

This rearrangement joins TRBV6-6 to TRBJ1-2; TCRdb reports TRBD1, a call that lacks DNA to check it against. This CDR3 spans 13 amino acids. The V gene's germline CDR1 is MNHNY and CDR2 SVGAGI (reference sequence). The CDR3 sequence is CASRQNGGTGYTF.

This chain connects TRBV9 to TRBJ1-5; lacking DNA, the TRBD1 call made by TCRdb goes unchecked. Germline loops: CDR1 SGDLS, CDR2 YYNGEE. This CDR3 region has 14 residues. The chain's CDR3 is CASSVGQDNQPQHF.

This chain joins TRBV7-2 and TRBJ2-7; the TRBD1 assignment by TCRdb is unverifiable without DNA. Germline CDR1 is SGHTA and CDR2 is FQGNSA. The CDR3 contains 16 residues. The CDR3 reads CASSQGFSGGPYEQYF. The full variable domain, in which reference TRBV7-2 and TRBJ2-7 provide the parts outside the CDR3, is GAGVSQSPSNKVTEKGKDVELRCDPISGHTALYWYRQSLGQGLEFLIYFQGNSAPDKSGLPSDRFSAERTGGSVSTLTIQRTQQEDSAVYLCASSQGFSGGPYEQYFGPGTRLTVT.

V is TRBV28 and J is TRBJ2-7; checking the TCRdb D call of TRBD1 is not possible without DNA. CDR3 length: 13 residues. CDR1 is MDHEN, CDR2 SYDVKM, per germline. The CDR3 spells CASRRQGGDEQYF.

The chain couples TRBV25-1 to TRBJ2-5; the D call from TCRdb, TRBD1, cannot be confirmed without DNA. The germline CDR1 and CDR2 sequences are MGHDK and SYGVNS. The CDR3 covers 18 residues. CDR3 residues: CASSEYRTLQGDRETQYF.

The chain combines TRBV5-1 with TRBJ2-7; TCRdb lists TRBD1, though no DNA is available to test this call. The CDR3 is 15 amino acids. Germline CDR1 and CDR2: SGHRS and YFSETQ. CDR3: CASSLDGQGASEQYF.

This chain links TRBV6-1 with TRBJ2-7; TCRdb reports TRBD1, a call that lacks DNA to check it against. The V gene's germline CDR1 is MNHNS and CDR2 SASEGT. This CDR3 has 15 residues. The CDR3 sequence: CASSNSGTGTYEQYF.

The chain recombines TRBV7-2 with TRBJ1-5. Germline values: CDR1 SGHTA, CDR2 FQGNSA. This CDR3 comprises 12 residues. This CDR3 is CASSPYNQPQHF.

The rearrangement links TRBV27 to TRBJ2-3. Germline values: CDR1 MNHEY, CDR2 SMNVEV (reference sequence). CDR3 size: 15 residues. The CDR3 is CASSLTVKTTDTQYF.

The genes are TRBV12-3 or TRBV12-4 and TRBJ1-3. The CDR3 covers 15 residues. The CDR3 reads CASRPPKTSGNTIYF.

The V call is TRBV25-1, the J call TRBJ2-3; the TCRdb D gene call, TRBD1, has no DNA to confirm it. Germline V gene data show CDR1 as MGHDK and CDR2 as SYGVNS. The CDR3 totals 16 residues. The CDR3 is CASSEYVTGSTDTQYF.